Following are 25 T cell receptor beta chains from one sample sequenced in a study. TCRdb ran MiXCR on the RT-PCR reads and lists one entry per CDR3 protein. The repertoire includes 550,000 to 750,000 distinct CDR3 sequences, 14% of them detected once, and around 3.3% sits in the top ten. Sequencing was done on a sample of memory CD4+ T cells from blood. These receptors originate from a female donor in good health, serving as a healthy control.

The sample holds a few counts of this clonotype. V gene TRBV7-9 combines with J gene TRBJ1-1; the D is unclear. The CDR3 covers 12 residues. Trimming removed 1 base from V and 11 bases from J, with 11 bases in between. CDR1 and CDR2 (germline): SEHNR, FQNEAQ (reference sequence). The CDR3 protein is CASSLVGVAAFF. The CDR3 coding sequence is TGTGCCAGCAGCTTAGTTGGGGTTGCCGCTTTCTTT.

This clonotype was counted between two and nine times. One junction end disagrees with the germline gene, perhaps due to a read error. The rearrangement links TRBV7-8 to TRBJ2-1; either TRBD1 or TRBD2 may fit D (6 bases each). The germline gives CDR1 SGHVS, CDR2 FQNEAQ. There are 11 residues in the CDR3. CDR3 in DNA: TGTGCCAGCAGCTTTCACAGGGACTTAACCTTC. Protein sequence: CASSFHRDLTF.

Points on this clonotype: This may arise from a read error, as a much more abundant clone is one base away. The DNA for the CDR3 is TGCAGCGCCAGCAGGACAGCGGTTAATGAGCAGTTCTTC. Its protein product is CSASRTAVNEQFF. The J gene is TRBJ2-1, the V gene TRBV29-1; tentatively, D is TRBD1 (6 bases). Germline V gene lookup returns CDR1 SQVTM and CDR2 ANQGSEA. This CDR3 spans 13 amino acids. With 7 bases removed from V and 7 bases from J, the gap between germline ends came to 17 bases.

This clonotype was seen repeatedly, ten times or more. The junction does not match germline at one end; this may be a read error. This sequence joins TRBV5-1 and TRBJ2-2, with 9 bases lining up with TRBD1. The CDR3 is made up of 14 amino acids. Germline V lookup: CDR1 SGHRS, CDR2 YFSETQ. Here the CDR3 DNA reads TGTGCCAGCAGGGGACAGGGTGACACCGGGGAGCTGTTTTTT. It translates to CASRGQGDTGELFF.

This clonotype was recorded at least ten times. The CDR3 DNA reads TGTGCCAGCAGTGAGGTGGCGGTTTTCGGAGAGACCCAGTACTTC. Amino acids: CASSEVAVFGETQYF. The chain recombines TRBV6-1 with TRBJ2-5, with D unresolved. This CDR3 spans 15 amino acids. Trimming shortened V by 3 bases and J by 4 bases, and 15 bases separated the two germline ends. Germline CDR1 reads MNHNS; CDR2 reads SASEGT.

The gene calls are TRBV28 and TRBJ2-7; 12 bases match TRBD1. The trim removed 5 bases at V and 7 bases at J, leaving 15 bases unmatched. Germline assignment: CDR1 MDHEN and CDR2 SYDVKM. The CDR3 spans 17 residues. DNA of the CDR3: TGTGCCAGCAGTCCTCCCGTCGGGACAGGGGGCGATTGGGAGCAGTACTTC. The encoded protein is CASSPPVGTGGDWEQYF.

This clonotype has a count of ten or more. The V gene is TRBV30, the J gene TRBJ2-5; tentatively, D is TRBD1 or TRBD2 (5 bases each). The CDR3 is 14 residues long. The germline V gene has CDR1 GTSNPN and CDR2 SVGIG (reference sequence). Trimming removed 2 bases at V and 5 bases at J, with 15 bases between. The CDR3 bases are TGTGCCTGGAGTACTAGAGGGGTTCGGGAGACCCAGTACTTC. Protein product: CAWSTRGVRETQYF.

This chain uses TRBV19 with TRBJ1-1, with a possible D match to TRBD1 (6 bases). V was clipped by 5 bases and J by 0 bases, with 16 bases between them. The V gene's germline CDR1 is LNHDA and CDR2 SQIVND (reference sequence). CDR3 length equals 16 residues. CDR3 loop: CASSPRTASMNTEAFF. CDR3 DNA sequence: TGTGCCAGTAGTCCTAGGACAGCCTCTATGAACACTGAAGCTTTCTTT.

The chain recombines TRBV2 with TRBJ2-2; D possibly corresponds to TRBD2 (6 bases). CDR3 size: 15 residues. Trimming removed 6 bases from V and 13 bases from J, with 24 bases in between. CDR1 is SNHLY, CDR2 FYNNEI, per germline. The CDR3 nucleotides are TGTGCCAGCAGCGGCGGGACCGCGCAGGTCAGAGGGCTGTTTTTT. This sequence encodes CASSGGTAQVRGLFF. Filled out from reference TRBV2 and TRBJ2-2, the complete variable domain reads EPEVTQTPSHQVTQMGQEVILRCVPISNHLYFYWYRQILGQKVEFLVSFYNNEISEKSEIFDDQFSVERPDGSNFTLKIRSTKLEDSAMYFCASSGGTAQVRGLFFGEGSRLTVL.

This chain links TRBV6-2 or TRBV6-3 with TRBJ2-7; no firm D call. With 8 bases removed from V and 4 bases from J, the gap between germline ends came to 9 bases. CDR1 is MNHEY, CDR2 SVGEGT, per germline. The CDR3 loop spans 11 amino acids. This chain's CDR3 is CASGRNYEQYF. As DNA, the CDR3 is TGTGCCAGCGGACGGAATTACGAGCAGTACTTC.

The sample holds many counts of this clonotype. Its ends do not fully match the called genes, so a read error is possible. The V call is TRBV7-7, the J call TRBJ2-5; 7 bases map to TRBD2. This CDR3 has 15 amino acids. CDR1 and CDR2 (germline): SSHAT, FNYEAQ (reference sequence). Written as DNA, the CDR3 is TGTGCTAGCAGCCTGATGGGGAGGGGACAAGAGACCCAGTACTTC. This encodes CASSLMGRGQETQYF. The variable domain in full, completed from reference TRBV7-7 and TRBJ2-5, reads GAGVSQSPRYKVTKRGQDVTLRCDPISSHATLYWYQQALGQGPEFLTYFNYEAQPDKSGLPSDRFSAERPEGSISTLTIQRTEQRDSAMYRCASSLMGRGQETQYFGPGTRLLVL.

This clonotype has a single count. The chain is built from TRBV28 and TRBJ2-3, with 7 nucleotides matching TRBD1. The CDR3 is made up of 16 amino acids. Germline trimming cut 7 bases from V and 0 bases from J; bases unmatched to any gene: 10. CDR1 and CDR2 from the germline V gene are MDHEN and SYDVKM. CDR3 bases: TGTGCCAGCATGCTCACAGGGGCCTCTAGCACAGATACGCAGTATTTT. Residues: CASMLTGASSTDTQYF.

The V call is TRBV15, the J call TRBJ2-7; D is possibly TRBD2 (5 bases). The V and J ends lost 0 bases and 6 bases respectively, with 12 bases between them. This CDR3 spans 14 amino acids. Germline CDR1 LNHNV, CDR2 YYDKDF (reference sequence). The CDR3 sequence: CATSRDSHAGEQYF. The CDR3, as DNA: TGTGCCACCAGCAGAGACTCCCACGCGGGCGAGCAGTACTTC.

This clonotype was picked up many times. This rearrangement joins TRBV9 to TRBJ1-3; 9 nucleotides line up with TRBD1. CDR1 is SGDLS and CDR2 is YYNGEE in the germline V gene. The CDR3 contains 16 residues. V lost 0 bases, J lost 1 base, and 2 bases stayed unmatched. The CDR3 DNA reads as TGTGCCAGCAGCGTAGCTGGGACAGGGTCTGGAAACACCATATATTTT. It codes for CASSVAGTGSGNTIYF. The variable domain in full, completed from reference TRBV9 and TRBJ1-3, reads DSGVTQTPKHLITATGQRVTLRCSPRSGDLSVYWYQQSLDQGLQFLIQYYNGEERAKGNILERFSAQQFPDLHSELNLSSLELGDSALYFCASSVAGTGSGNTIYFGEGSWLTVV.

This clonotype has at least ten counts. The CDR3 nucleotides are TGTGCCAGCAGTCGCCCCCCAGGGTGGGATGAGCAGTTCTTC. Encoded protein: CASSRPPGWDEQFF. The rearrangement uses TRBV28 and TRBJ2-1, with D maybe TRBD1 (5 bases). Germline CDR1 and CDR2: MDHEN and SYDVKM. Trimming pared 5 bases from V and 8 bases from J, leaving 16 bases between. This CDR3 comprises 14 residues.

This clonotype was found many times. This CDR3 is CSVLKDANYGYTF. The CDR3 nucleotides are TGCAGCGTTCTCAAGGACGCGAACTATGGCTACACCTTC. The rearrangement joins TRBV29-1 to TRBJ1-2; D gene unclear. The V end was cut by 5 bases, the J end by 2 bases, with 12 bases between. The CDR3 runs 13 residues. Germline V gene sequence: CDR1 SQVTM, CDR2 ANQGSEA.

This clonotype was picked up a small number of times. The rearrangement links TRBV6-5 to TRBJ1-2, with TRBD1 as a possible D gene (6 bases). The CDR3 runs 12 residues. Germline V gene sequence: CDR1 MNHEY, CDR2 SVGAGI. Deletions cut 7 bases from V and 6 bases from J, with 12 bases between. The CDR3 spells CASTEGVHGYTF. The CDR3 region has the DNA TGTGCCAGCACCGAGGGGGTCCATGGCTACACCTTC.

This clonotype was observed a few times. The rearrangement links TRBV6-5 to TRBJ2-2; D remains ambiguous. The V end lost 8 bases, the J end lost 0 bases, and 4 bases lay between the germline ends. Germline CDR1 and CDR2: MNHEY and SVGAGI. The CDR3 has 12 residues. CDR3 sequence (DNA): TGTGCCAGCGGGGCGAACACCGGGGAGCTGTTTTTT. Protein: CASGANTGELFF.

The V call is TRBV7-9, the J call TRBJ2-3; 12 positions agree with TRBD2. The V gene end was trimmed by 4 bases and the J gene end by 3 bases; junction bases not matched to a gene: 8. CDR1 and CDR2 from the germline V gene are SEHNR and FQNEAQ (reference sequence). The CDR3 totals 17 residues. The DNA for the CDR3 is TGTGCCAGCAGCTCCCCGAGGACTAGCGGGAAAACAGATACGCAGTATTTT. Amino acids: CASSSPRTSGKTDTQYF.

The CDR3 DNA reads as TGTGCCAGCAGTTACGGGTTTACAGCCAGCTCTGGAAACACCATATATTTT. This translates into CASSYGFTASSGNTIYF. V and J are TRBV6-5 and TRBJ1-3; D gene unclear. Germline CDR1 reads MNHEY; CDR2 reads SVGAGI. CDR3 size: 17 residues. The V gene lost 2 bases and the J gene lost 0 bases, with 14 bases spanning the gap.

The rearrangement joins TRBV5-6 to TRBJ2-3; D may be TRBD2 (6 bases). CDR1 SGHDT and CDR2 YYEEEE come from the germline V gene. V lost 2 bases and J 5 bases, leaving 12 bases between the germline ends. This CDR3 has 14 residues. CDR3 loop: CASSLGGPQDTQYF. CDR3 sequence (DNA): TGTGCCAGCAGCTTAGGAGGGCCCCAAGATACGCAGTATTTT.

This clonotype was seen a few times. V and J are TRBV12-3 or TRBV12-4 and TRBJ1-2; perhaps TRBD1 as D (6 bases). V was pared by 8 bases and J by 7 bases, with 23 bases between. The CDR3 loop spans 15 amino acids. Here the CDR3 reads CASGRWVLGAGGYTF. The CDR3 bases are TGTGCCAGCGGTCGGTGGGTTTTGGGGGCGGGTGGCTACACCTTC.

This clonotype has a count of ten or more. The rearrangement uses TRBV4-3 and TRBJ2-5, with a weak D call TRBD2 (5 bases). CDR1 is LGHNA and CDR2 is YSLEER in the germline V gene. The CDR3 sequence is 13 residues long. V dropped 5 bases and J dropped 3 bases, with 10 bases sitting between them. The CDR3 is CASSANGEETQYF. The CDR3 DNA reads TGCGCCAGCAGCGCTAACGGGGAAGAGACCCAGTACTTC.

Ten or more counts support this clonotype. The chain recombines TRBV5-1 with TRBJ1-6; 8 bases are shared with TRBD1. This CDR3 is 13 amino acids long. CDR1 is SGHRS, CDR2 YFSETQ, per germline. With V trimmed by 7 bases and J by 10 bases, 7 bases remained unmatched. This CDR3 is CASQDRDESPLHF. CDR3 DNA: TGCGCCAGCCAGGACAGGGACGAATCACCCCTCCACTTT.

There are many counts of this clonotype. The chain employs TRBV6-4 and TRBJ2-3, with TRBD2 as a possible D gene (6 bases). The CDR3 loop spans 14 amino acids. Trimming removed 6 bases at V and 2 bases at J, with 12 bases between. Per germline, CDR1 MRHNA and CDR2 SNTAGT. CDR3 sequence reads: CASSPGLTTDTQYF. The DNA for the CDR3 is TGTGCCAGCAGCCCGGGACTCACCACAGATACGCAGTATTTT.